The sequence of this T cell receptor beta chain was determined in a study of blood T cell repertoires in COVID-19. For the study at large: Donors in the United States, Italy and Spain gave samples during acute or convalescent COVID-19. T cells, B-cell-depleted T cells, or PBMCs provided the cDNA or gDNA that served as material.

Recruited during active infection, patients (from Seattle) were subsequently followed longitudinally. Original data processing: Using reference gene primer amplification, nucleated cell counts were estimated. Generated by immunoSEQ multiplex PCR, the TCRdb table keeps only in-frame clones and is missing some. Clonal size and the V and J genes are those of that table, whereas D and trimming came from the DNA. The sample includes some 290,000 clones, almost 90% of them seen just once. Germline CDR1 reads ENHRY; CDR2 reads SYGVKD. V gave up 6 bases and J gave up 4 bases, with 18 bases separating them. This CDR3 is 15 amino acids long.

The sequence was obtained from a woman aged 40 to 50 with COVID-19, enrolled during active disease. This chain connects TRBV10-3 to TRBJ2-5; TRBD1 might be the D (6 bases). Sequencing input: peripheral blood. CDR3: CAIRKDRGRGETQYF. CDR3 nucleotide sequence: TGTGCCATCAGGAAGGACAGAGGAAGGGGAGAGACCCAGTACTTC.